The 2 T cell receptor beta chains listed next were all sequenced from one sample in a study of blood T cell repertoires in COVID-19. Measured with immunoSEQ multiplex PCR; TCRdb has only the in-frame clones, and not every one. The sample records several thousand clones, 73% being singletons. The sequencing input was peripheral blood. Receptors originate from a human donor in a cohort sampled during active COVID-19.

This clone was counted only a few times. The chain carries TRBV4-1 and TRBJ1-1; D is ambiguous. V was trimmed by 4 bases and J by 4 bases, leaving 10 bases between them. Germline CDR1 is MGHRA and CDR2 is YSYEKL. This CDR3 is 13 amino acids long. The CDR3, as DNA: TGCGCCAGCAGCCGAGGCCCGTCCACTGAAGCTTTCTTT. The encoded protein is CASSRGPSTEAFF.

This clone appeared a single time. The chain employs TRBV6-2 or TRBV6-3 and TRBJ2-2, with unresolved D. The V gene's germline CDR1 is MNHEY and CDR2 SVGEGT. The CDR3 has 12 residues. V lost 4 bases and J lost 4, with 4 bases in between. This chain's CDR3 is CASSSFTGELFF. CDR3 DNA sequence: TGTGCCAGCAGTTCTTTCACCGGGGAGCTGTTTTTT.